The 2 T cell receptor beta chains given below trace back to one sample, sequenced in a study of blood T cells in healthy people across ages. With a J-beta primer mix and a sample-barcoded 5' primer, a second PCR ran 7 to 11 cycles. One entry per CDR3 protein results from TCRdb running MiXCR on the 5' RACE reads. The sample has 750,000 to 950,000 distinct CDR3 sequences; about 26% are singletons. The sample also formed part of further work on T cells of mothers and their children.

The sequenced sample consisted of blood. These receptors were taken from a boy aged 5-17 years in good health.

CDR3 protein: CASSPSWGQQEKLFF. The CDR3 DNA reads TGTGCCAGCAGCCCTAGTTGGGGGCAGCAGGAAAAACTGTTTTTT. The chain employs TRBV7-8 and TRBJ1-4; weak D call: TRBD1 (6 bases). CDR3 size: 15 residues. Germline values: CDR1 SGHVS, CDR2 FQNEAQ. Trimming stripped 5 bases from V and 8 bases from J, with 18 bases between.

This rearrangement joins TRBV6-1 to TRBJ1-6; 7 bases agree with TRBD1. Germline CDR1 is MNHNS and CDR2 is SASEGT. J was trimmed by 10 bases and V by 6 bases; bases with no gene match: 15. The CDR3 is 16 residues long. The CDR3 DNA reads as TGTGCCAGCAGGTGGAAGATAACAGGGGCAGAATCACCCCTCCACTTT. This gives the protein CASRWKITGAESPLHF.